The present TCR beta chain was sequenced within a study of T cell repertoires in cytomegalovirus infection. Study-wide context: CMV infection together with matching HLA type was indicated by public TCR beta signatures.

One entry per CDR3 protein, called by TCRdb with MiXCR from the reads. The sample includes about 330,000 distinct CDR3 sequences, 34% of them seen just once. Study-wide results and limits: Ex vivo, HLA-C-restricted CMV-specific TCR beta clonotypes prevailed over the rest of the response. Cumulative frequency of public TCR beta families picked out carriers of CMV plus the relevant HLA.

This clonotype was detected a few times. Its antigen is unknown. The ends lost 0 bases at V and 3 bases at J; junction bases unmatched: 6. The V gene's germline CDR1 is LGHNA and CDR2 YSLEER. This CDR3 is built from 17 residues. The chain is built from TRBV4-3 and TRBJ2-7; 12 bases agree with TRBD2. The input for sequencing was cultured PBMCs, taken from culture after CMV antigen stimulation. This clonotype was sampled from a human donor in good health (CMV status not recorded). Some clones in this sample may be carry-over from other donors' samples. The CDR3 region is CASSQDWASGRDYEQYF. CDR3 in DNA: TGCGCCAGCAGCCAAGATTGGGCTAGCGGGAGGGACTACGAGCAGTACTTC.